This T cell receptor beta chain was profiled in a study of blood T cell repertoires in COVID-19. Looking at the study overall: The United States, Italy and Spain provided the acute and convalescent COVID-19 samples. Sources were T cells, B-cell-depleted T cells, or PBMCs; the material itself was cDNA or gDNA.

The CDR3 runs 17 residues. CDR1 LNHNV and CDR2 YYDKDF come from the germline V gene (reference sequence). After removal of 3 bases from V and 7 bases from J, the junction contained 14 bases not matched to a gene. Authors' data handling: Estimation of nucleated cell counts relied on the amplification of reference gene primers. This table comes from immunoSEQ multiplex PCR, and its TCRdb copy is limited to in-frame clones, with some not included. Clone size and V and J calls were adopted from that table, with D and trimming inferred from the DNA. The data hold about 170,000 clones, with 70% to 85% observed a single time.

The rearrangement joins TRBV15 to TRBJ2-5; 10 nucleotides align to TRBD2. The TCR comes from a woman aged 80 or older with acute or convalescent COVID-19. The sample comprised peripheral blood. The CDR3 bases are TGTGCCACCAGCAGGGGGGTGGTAGCGGGAGGAGTTATGACCCAGTACTTC. This gives the protein CATSRGVVAGGVMTQYF.